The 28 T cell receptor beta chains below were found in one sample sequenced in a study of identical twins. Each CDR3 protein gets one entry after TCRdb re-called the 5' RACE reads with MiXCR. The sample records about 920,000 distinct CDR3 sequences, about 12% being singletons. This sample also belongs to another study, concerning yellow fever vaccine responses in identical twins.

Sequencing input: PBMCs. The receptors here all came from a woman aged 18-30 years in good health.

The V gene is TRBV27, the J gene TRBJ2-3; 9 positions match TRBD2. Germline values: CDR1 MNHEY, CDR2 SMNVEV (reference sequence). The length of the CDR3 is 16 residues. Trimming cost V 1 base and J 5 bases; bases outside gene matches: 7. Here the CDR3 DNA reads TGTGCCAGCAGTTTATACTTGCGGGGGGGCTTAGATACGCAGTATTTT. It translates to CASSLYLRGGLDTQYF.

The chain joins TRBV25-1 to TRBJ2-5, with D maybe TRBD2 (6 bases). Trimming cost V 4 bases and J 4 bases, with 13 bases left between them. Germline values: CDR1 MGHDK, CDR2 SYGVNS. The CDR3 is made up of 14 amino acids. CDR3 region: CASSARLELETQYF. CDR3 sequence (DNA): TGTGCCAGCAGTGCCCGACTAGAATTAGAGACCCAGTACTTC. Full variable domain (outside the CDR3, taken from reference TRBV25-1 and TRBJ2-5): EADIYQTPRYLVIGTGKKITLECSQTMGHDKMYWYQQDPGMELHLIHYSYGVNSTEKGDLSSESTVSRIRTEHFPLTLESARPSHTSQYLCASSARLELETQYFGPGTRLLVL.

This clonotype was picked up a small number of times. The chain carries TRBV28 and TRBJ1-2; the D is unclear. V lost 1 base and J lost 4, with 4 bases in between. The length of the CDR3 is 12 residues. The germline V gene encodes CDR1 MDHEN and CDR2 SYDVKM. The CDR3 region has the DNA TGTGCCAGCAGTTTATTGGCCTATGGCTACACCTTC. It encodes CASSLLAYGYTF.

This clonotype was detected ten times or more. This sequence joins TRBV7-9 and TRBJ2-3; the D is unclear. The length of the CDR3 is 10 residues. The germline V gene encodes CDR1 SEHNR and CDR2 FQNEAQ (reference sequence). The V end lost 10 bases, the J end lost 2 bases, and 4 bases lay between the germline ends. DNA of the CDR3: TGTGCCACCTCCACAGATACGCAGTATTTT. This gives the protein CATSTDTQYF.

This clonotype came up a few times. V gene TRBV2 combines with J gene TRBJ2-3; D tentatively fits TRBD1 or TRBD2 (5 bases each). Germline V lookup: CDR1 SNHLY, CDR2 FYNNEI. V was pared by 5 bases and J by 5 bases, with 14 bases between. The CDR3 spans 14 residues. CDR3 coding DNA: TGTGCCAGCAGTCCGTGGACTGGGGGAGATACGCAGTATTTT. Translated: CASSPWTGGDTQYF.

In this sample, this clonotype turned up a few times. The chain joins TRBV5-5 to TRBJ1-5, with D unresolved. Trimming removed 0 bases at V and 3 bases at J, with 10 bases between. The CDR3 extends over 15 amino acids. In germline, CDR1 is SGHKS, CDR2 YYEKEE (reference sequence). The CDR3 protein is CASSLAGFVNQPQHF. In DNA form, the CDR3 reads TGTGCCAGCAGCTTGGCCGGGTTTGTCAATCAGCCCCAGCATTTT.

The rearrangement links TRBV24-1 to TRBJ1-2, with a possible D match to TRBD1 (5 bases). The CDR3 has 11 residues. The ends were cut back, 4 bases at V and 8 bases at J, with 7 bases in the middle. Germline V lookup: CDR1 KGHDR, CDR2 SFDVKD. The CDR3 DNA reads TGTGCCACCAGTGACAGGGTGGGCTACACCTTC. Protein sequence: CATSDRVGYTF.

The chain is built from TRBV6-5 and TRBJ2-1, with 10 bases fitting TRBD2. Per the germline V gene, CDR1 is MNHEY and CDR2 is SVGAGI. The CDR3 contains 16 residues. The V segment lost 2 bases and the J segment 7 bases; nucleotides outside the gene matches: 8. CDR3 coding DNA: TGTGCCAGCAGTTACACCTCTAGCGGGAGTCGTAATGAGCAGTTCTTC. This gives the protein CASSYTSSGSRNEQFF.

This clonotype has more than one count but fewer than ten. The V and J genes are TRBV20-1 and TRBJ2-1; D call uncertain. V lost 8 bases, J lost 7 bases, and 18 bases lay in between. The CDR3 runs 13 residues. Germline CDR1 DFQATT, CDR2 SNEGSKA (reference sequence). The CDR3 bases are TGCAGTACCACGGGCCTTACTGGGAATGAGCAGTTCTTC. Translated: CSTTGLTGNEQFF.

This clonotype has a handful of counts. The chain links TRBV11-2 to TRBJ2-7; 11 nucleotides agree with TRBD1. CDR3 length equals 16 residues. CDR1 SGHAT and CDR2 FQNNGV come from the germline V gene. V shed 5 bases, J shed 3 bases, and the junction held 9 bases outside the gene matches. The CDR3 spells CASSIRGQGGNYEQYF. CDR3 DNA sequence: TGTGCCAGCAGCATTCGGGGACAGGGGGGGAACTACGAGCAGTACTTC.

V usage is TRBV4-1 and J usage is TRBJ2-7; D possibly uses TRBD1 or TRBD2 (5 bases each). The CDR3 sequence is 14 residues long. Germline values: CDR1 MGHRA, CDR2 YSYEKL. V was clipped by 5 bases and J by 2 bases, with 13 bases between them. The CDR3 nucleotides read TGCGCCAGCAGCAGCGGTCAGGGACCCTACGAGCAGTACGTC. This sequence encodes CASSSGQGPYEQYV.

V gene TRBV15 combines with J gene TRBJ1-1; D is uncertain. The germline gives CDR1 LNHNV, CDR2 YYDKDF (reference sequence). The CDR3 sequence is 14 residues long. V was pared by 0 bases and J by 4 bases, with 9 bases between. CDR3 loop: CATSRDRASTEAFF. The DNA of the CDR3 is TGTGCCACCAGCAGAGATAGAGCCAGCACTGAAGCTTTCTTT.

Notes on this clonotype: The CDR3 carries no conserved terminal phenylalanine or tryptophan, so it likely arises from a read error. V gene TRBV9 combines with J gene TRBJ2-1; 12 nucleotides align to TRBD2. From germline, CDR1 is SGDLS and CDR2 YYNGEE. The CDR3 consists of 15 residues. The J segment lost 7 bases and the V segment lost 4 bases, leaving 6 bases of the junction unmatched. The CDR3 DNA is TGTGCCAGCAGCAATCTAGCGGGGGGGCGGAATGAGCAGTTCATC. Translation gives CASSNLAGGRNEQFI.

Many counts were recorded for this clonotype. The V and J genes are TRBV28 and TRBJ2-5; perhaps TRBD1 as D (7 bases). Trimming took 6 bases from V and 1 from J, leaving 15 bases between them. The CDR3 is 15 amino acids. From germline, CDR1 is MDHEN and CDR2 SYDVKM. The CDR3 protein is CASREGAGGQETQYF. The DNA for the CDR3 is TGTGCCAGCAGGGAGGGGGCAGGGGGCCAAGAGACCCAGTACTTC.

The CDR3 loop is CASSGAGQVRSNEQFF. The CDR3 nucleotides read TGTGCCAGCAGTGGCGCCGGCCAGGTTCGGAGCAATGAGCAGTTCTTC. The chain combines TRBV6-1 with TRBJ2-1, with D hard to call. The CDR3 sequence is 16 residues long. CDR1 and CDR2 from the germline V gene are MNHNS and SASEGT. V dropped 4 bases and J dropped 6 bases, with 19 bases sitting between them.

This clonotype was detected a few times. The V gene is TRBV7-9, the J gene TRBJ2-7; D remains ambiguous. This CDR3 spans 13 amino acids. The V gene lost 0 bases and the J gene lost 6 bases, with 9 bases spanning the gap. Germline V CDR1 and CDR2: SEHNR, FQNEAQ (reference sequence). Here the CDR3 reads CASSLAGPGEQYF. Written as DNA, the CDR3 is TGTGCCAGCAGCTTAGCAGGGCCCGGCGAGCAGTACTTC.

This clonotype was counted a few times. CDR3 coding DNA: TGTGCCAGCACCCTCACACCTAGCGGGGGGGGTGAGCAGTTCTTC. Translating it yields CASTLTPSGGGEQFF. The chain uses TRBV27 and TRBJ2-1; 12 nucleotides align to TRBD2. V lost 7 bases, J lost 9 bases, and 10 bases stayed unmatched. CDR1 and CDR2 from the germline V gene are MNHEY and SMNVEV (reference sequence). The CDR3 has 15 amino acids.

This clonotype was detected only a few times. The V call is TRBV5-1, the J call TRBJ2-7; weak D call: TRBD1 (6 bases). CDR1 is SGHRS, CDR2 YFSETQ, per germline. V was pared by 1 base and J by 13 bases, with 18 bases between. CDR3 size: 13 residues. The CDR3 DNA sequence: TGCGCCAGCAGCTTGTCGGGGCAGGGGTTTCTCTACGTC. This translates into CASSLSGQGFLYV.

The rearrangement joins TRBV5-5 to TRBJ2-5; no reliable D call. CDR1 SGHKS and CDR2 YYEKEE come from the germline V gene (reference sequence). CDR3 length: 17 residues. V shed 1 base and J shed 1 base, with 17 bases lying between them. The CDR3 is CASSLIYSAGSQETQYF. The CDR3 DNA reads TGTGCCAGCAGCTTGATTTACTCGGCAGGCTCCCAAGAGACCCAGTACTTC.

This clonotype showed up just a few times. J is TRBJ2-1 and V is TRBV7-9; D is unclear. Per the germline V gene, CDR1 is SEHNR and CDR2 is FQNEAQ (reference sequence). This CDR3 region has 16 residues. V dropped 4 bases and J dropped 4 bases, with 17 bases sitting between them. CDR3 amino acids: CASSSEKVPIYNEQFF. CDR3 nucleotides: TGTGCCAGCAGCTCCGAAAAGGTCCCCATATACAATGAGCAGTTCTTC.

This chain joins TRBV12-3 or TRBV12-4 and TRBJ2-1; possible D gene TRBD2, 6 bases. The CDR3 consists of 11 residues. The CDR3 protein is CAIRERGEQFF. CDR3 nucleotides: TGTGCTATCCGGGAGCGAGGTGAGCAGTTCTTC.

CDR3 protein: CASSLGTRDYEQYV. The CDR3 nucleotides read TGTGCCAGCAGTTTAGGGACGCGGGACTACGAGCAGTACGTC. The genes are TRBV28 and TRBJ2-7, with a possible D match to TRBD2 (6 bases). V gave up 2 bases and J gave up 3 bases, with 11 bases separating them. This CDR3 is 14 amino acids long. The V gene's germline CDR1 is MDHEN and CDR2 SYDVKM.

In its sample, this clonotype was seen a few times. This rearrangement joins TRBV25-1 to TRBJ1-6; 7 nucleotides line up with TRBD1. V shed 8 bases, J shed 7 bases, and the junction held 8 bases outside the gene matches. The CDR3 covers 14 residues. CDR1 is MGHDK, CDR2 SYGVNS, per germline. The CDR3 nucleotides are TGTGCCAGCCTTCGACAGGGAACGAATTCACCCCTCCACTTT. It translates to CASLRQGTNSPLHF. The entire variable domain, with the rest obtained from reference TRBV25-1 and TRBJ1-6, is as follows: EADIYQTPRYLVIGTGKKITLECSQTMGHDKMYWYQQDPGMELHLIHYSYGVNSTEKGDLSSESTVSRIRTEHFPLTLESARPSHTSQYLCASLRQGTNSPLHFGNGTRLTVT.

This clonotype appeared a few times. This chain's CDR3 is CASRTKAGGGQYNEQFF. In DNA, the CDR3 is TGCGCCAGCAGGACTAAGGCGGGCGGGGGACAATACAATGAGCAGTTCTTC. This chain connects TRBV5-1 to TRBJ2-1, with D perhaps TRBD2 (7 bases). Germline CDR1 reads SGHRS; CDR2 reads YFSETQ. Deletions cut 5 bases from V and 4 bases from J, with 22 bases between. This CDR3 is built from 17 residues.

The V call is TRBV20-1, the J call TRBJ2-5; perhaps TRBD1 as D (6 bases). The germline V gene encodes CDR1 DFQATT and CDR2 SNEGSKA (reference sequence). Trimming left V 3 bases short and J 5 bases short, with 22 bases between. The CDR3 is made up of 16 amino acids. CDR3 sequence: CSARDNRAQPGETQYF. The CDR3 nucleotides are TGCAGTGCTAGGGACAACAGGGCCCAGCCGGGGGAGACCCAGTACTTC.

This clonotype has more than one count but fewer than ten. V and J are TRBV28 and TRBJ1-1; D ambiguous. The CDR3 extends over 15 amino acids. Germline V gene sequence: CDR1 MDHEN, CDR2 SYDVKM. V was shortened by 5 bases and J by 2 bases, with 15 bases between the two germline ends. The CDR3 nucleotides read TGTGCCAGCAGTGACCCCCCCGTGTTTAACACTGAAGCTTTCTTT. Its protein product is CASSDPPVFNTEAFF.

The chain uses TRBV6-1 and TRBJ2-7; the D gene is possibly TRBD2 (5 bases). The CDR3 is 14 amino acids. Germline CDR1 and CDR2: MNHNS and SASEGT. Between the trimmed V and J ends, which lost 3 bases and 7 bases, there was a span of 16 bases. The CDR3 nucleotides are TGTGCCAGCAGTGAGGCAATAGCGCTTGGGGAGCAGTACTTC. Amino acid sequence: CASSEAIALGEQYF.

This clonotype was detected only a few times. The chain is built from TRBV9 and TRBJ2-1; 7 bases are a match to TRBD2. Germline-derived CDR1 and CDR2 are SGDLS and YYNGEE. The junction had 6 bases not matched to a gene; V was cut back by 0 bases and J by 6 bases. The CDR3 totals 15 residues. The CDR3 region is CASSVAQRDLNEQFF. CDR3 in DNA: TGTGCCAGCAGCGTAGCCCAGCGGGATCTCAATGAGCAGTTCTTC.